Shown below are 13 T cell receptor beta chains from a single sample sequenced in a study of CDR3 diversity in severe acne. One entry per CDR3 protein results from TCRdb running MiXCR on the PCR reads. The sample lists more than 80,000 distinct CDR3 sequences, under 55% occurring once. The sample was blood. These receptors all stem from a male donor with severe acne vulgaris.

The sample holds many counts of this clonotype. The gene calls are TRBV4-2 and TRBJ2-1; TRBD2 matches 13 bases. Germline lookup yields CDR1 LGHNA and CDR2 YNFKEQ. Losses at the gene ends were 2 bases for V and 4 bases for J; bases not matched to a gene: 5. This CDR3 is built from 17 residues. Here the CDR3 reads CASSQPEGLAGYNEQFF. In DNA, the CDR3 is TGTGCCAGCAGCCAACCCGAGGGACTAGCGGGATACAATGAGCAGTTCTTC.

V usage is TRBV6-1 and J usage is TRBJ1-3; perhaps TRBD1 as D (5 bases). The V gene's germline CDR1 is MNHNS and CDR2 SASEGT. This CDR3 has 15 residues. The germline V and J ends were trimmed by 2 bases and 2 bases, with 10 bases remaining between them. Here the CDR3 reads CASSESLGAGNTIYF. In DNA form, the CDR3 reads TGTGCCAGCAGTGAATCGCTGGGGGCTGGAAACACCATATATTTT.

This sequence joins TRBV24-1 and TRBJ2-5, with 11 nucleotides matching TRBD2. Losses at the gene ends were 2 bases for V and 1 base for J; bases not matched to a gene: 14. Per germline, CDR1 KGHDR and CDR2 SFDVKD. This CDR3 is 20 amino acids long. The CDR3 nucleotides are TGTGCCACCAGTGATTCCTGGCTAGCGGGAGGCGACAGCTTCCAAGAGACCCAGTACTTC. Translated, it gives CATSDSWLAGGDSFQETQYF.

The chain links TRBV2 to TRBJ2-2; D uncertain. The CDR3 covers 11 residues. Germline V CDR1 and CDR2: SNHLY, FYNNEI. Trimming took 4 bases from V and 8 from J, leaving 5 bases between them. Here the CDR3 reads CASSGRGELFF. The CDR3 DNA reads TGTGCCAGCAGTGGGCGGGGGGAGCTGTTTTTT.

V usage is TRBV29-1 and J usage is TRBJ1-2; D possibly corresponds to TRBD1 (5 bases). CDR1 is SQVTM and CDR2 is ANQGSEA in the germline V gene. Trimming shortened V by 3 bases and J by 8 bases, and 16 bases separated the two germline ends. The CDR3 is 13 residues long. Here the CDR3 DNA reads TGCAGCGTTGACCACGAGGGGAGGGGCGGCTACACCTTC. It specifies CSVDHEGRGGYTF.

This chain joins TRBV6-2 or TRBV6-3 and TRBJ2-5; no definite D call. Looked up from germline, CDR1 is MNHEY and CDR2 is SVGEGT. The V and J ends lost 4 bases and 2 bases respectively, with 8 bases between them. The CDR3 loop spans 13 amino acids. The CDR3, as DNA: TGTGCCAGCAGTTTAGGCCGGCAAGAGACCCAGTACTTC. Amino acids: CASSLGRQETQYF.

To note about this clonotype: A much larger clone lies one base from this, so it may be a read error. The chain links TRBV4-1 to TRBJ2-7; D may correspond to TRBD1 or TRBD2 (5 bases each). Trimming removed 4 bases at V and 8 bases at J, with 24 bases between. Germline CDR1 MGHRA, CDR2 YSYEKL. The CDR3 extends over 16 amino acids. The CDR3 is CASSRATGAVSRKQYF. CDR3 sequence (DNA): TGCGCCAGCAGCCGAGCCACCGGGGCAGTCAGTAGAAAGCAGTACTTC.

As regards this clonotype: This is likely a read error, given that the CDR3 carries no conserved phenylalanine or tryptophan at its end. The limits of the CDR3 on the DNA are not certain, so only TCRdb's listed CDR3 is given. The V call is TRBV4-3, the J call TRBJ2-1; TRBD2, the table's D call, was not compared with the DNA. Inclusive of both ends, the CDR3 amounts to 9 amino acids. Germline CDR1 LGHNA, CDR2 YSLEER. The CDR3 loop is CASSQALAG.

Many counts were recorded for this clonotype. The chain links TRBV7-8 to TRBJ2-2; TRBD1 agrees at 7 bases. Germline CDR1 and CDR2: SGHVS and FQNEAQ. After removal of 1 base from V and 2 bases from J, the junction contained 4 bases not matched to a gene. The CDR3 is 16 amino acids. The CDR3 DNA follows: TGTGCCAGCAGCTTAGTAGGGGGCGCCAACACCGGGGAGCTGTTTTTT. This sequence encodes CASSLVGGANTGELFF.

CDR3 residues: CASSPDWQSIKSSYNEQFF. DNA for the CDR3: TGTGCCAGCAGCCCGGACTGGCAATCGATAAAGAGCTCCTACAATGAGCAGTTCTTC. The V gene is TRBV7-9, the J gene TRBJ2-1; weak D call: TRBD2 (5 bases). The CDR3 consists of 19 residues. Trimming took off 5 bases at V and 0 bases at J, with 23 bases between the two ends. Germline assignment: CDR1 SEHNR and CDR2 FQNEAQ (reference sequence). Looking up the rest from reference TRBV7-9 and TRBJ2-1 gives the full variable domain: DTGVSQNPRHKITKRGQNVTFRCDPISEHNRLYWYRQTLGQGPEFLTYFQNEAQLEKSRLLSDRFSAERPKGSFSTLEIQRTEQGDSAMYLCASSPDWQSIKSSYNEQFFGPGTRLTVL.

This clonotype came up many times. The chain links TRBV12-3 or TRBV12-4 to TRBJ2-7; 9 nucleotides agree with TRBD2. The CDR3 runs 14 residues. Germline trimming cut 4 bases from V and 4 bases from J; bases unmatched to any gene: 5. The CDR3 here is CASSSGTSNYEQYF. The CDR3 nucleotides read TGTGCCAGCAGTTCGGGGACTAGCAATTACGAGCAGTACTTC.

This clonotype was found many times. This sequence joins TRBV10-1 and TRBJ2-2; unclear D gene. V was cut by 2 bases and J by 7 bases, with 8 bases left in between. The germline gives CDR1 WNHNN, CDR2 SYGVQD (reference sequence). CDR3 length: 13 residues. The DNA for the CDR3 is TGCGCCAGCAGTGAGATGGGCCACGGGGAGCTGTTTTTT. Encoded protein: CASSEMGHGELFF.

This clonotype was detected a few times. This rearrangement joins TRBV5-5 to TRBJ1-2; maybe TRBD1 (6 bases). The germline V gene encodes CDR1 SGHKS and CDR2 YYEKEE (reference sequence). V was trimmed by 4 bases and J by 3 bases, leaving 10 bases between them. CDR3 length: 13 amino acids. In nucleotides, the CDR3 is TGTGCCAGCAGCCAGGACAGCGACTATGGCTACACCTTC. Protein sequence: CASSQDSDYGYTF.